This TCR beta chain originates from a study of identical twins. Study-wide results and caveats: It was out-of-frame TCR alpha sharing in monozygotic twins that models underestimated. Researchers caution that invariant MAIT and iNKT cells could partly confound zero-insertion analyses.

A universal primer site came from template switching; cDNA carried unique molecular identifiers. TCRdb used MiXCR to reprocess the 5' RACE reads, holding one entry per CDR3 protein. The repertoire consists of 120,000 to 150,000 distinct CDR3 sequences, with approximately 4% occurring once and the leading ten covering approximately 7.6%. A note on this clonotype: Its antigen is currently unknown.

The clonotype originates from a man between 18 and 29 years old in good health. Source material: memory T cells sorted from blood.

CDR3 in amino acids: CASSQVVSASAENEQFF. Written as DNA, the CDR3 is TGTGCCAGCAGCCAAGTAGTCTCCGCTAGTGCCGAGAATGAGCAGTTCTTC. V usage is TRBV4-2 and J usage is TRBJ2-1; the D is unclear. V was cut by 1 base and J by 7 bases, with 20 bases left in between. The CDR3 is made up of 17 amino acids. Germline values: CDR1 LGHNA, CDR2 YNFKEQ.